Listed below are T cell receptor beta chains from one sample, sequenced in a study of blood T cell repertoires in COVID-19. Profiled with immunoSEQ multiplex PCR; TCRdb holds only in-frame clones, not every one. The sample includes fewer than 250,000 clones, less than 90% of them seen just once. Sequenced sample: peripheral blood. The receptors shown here come from a man aged 65-85 years with acute or convalescent COVID-19. Both conserved end residues are trimmed from each CDR3. Each record gives: clone size, J gene, CDR3 length, V gene, CDR3 protein. Rows give clone size only sometimes, using once, few, many, or a class for an expanded clone.

. TRBJ1-3 16 TRBV18 ASSTLTGTGSYGNTIY
. TRBJ1-2 12 TRBV27 ASSLSAGGYGYT
. TRBJ1-2 11 TRBV3-1/TRBV3-2 ASSQVWGDGYT
. TRBJ1-1 12 TRBV7-2 ASSSRPGYTEAF
. TRBJ1-5 12 TRBV7-9 ASSQQGWDQPQH
few TRBJ2-6 15 TRBV3-1/TRBV3-2 ASAPDISSSGANVLT
. TRBJ2-7 12 TRBV19 ASSRGGSSYEQY
. TRBJ1-5 13 TRBV19 ASSIMVGSNQPQH
. TRBJ1-5 14 TRBV2 ASSEAGLTFNQPQH
. TRBJ1-6 13 TRBV7-9 ARGRGSFRNSPLH
once TRBJ2-1 13 TRBV5-1 ASSLSPPGGNEQF
. TRBJ1-1 9 TRBV20-1 SAVPGEEAF
. TRBJ2-5 15 TRBV15 ATSPRQGGPDQETQY
. TRBJ1-4 13 TRBV28 ASRADRSRAEKLF
. TRBJ1-3 9 TRBV12-3/TRBV12-4 ASTRGNTIY
. TRBJ2-5 14 TRBV28 ASSLPVASGQETQY
. TRBJ1-1 13 TRBV9 ASSPSAVMNTEAF
. TRBJ2-2 14 TRBV25-1 ASSELGTSVTGELF
. TRBJ2-7 14 TRBV7-9 ASSFSSGTNSYEQY
. TRBJ1-2 12 TRBV5-6 ASSRSQGTYGYT
. TRBJ2-3 14 TRBV5-1 ASSSGTGSSTDTQY
. TRBJ2-4 15 TRBV28 ASKSPGLAGGKNIQY
. TRBJ2-1 17 TRBV27 ASSQFRPQLAGGQNEQF
. TRBJ1-1 14 TRBV7-2 ASSLGQGARNTEAF
. TRBJ2-4 12 TRBV7-9 ASSFGGRENIQY
. TRBJ1-5 14 TRBV16 ASSHRRGQGNQPQH
. TRBJ1-4 12 TRBV7-9 ASSLGQGGEKLF
. TRBJ2-2 11 TRBV7-9 ASQQGRAGELF
. TRBJ2-7 13 TRBV18 ASSPPGGPSGEQY
few TRBJ2-3 15 TRBV15 ATSRGPGTRAGDTQY
. TRBJ2-1 14 TRBV29-1 SVGRPRQDSYNEQF
. TRBJ1-2 11 TRBV7-3 ASSPGGQGGYT
. TRBJ1-5 14 TRBV7-2 ASSLGEDLGVQPQH
few TRBJ2-5 12 TRBV18 ASSPYQGAETQY
. TRBJ2-1 13 TRBV7-9 ASSFRETGGSEQF
. TRBJ2-5 11 TRBV28 ASSFPGVRGTD
. TRBJ1-5 13 TRBV11-2 ASSKEPGSNQPQH
once TRBJ2-7 12 TRBV9 ASSVAGQDVRQY
. TRBJ1-1 15 TRBV2 ASTARQGELRNTEAF
. TRBJ1-2 10 TRBV7-9 ASSRHPYGYT
. TRBJ2-5 12 TRBV9 ASSVAGVRETQY
. TRBJ2-1 12 TRBV6-5 ASSPGLATNEQF
once TRBJ1-5 12 TRBV20-1 SAIDLQDSSAQH
. TRBJ2-7 14 TRBV7-2 ASSLSETSGRREQY
. TRBJ2-7 12 TRBV28 ASRKAGTSYEQY
. TRBJ2-1 14 TRBV7-2 ASSLEGTSGYNEQF
few TRBJ2-7 11 TRBV12-3/TRBV12-4 ASNGQGVYEQY
. TRBJ1-2 8 TRBV7-3 ASTPGGYT
once TRBJ2-2 12 TRBV7-8 ASSSSVGSGELF
. TRBJ1-6 13 TRBV11-1 ASSPNRGSDSPLH
. TRBJ1-2 11 TRBV28 ASSPPTNYGYT
. TRBJ1-4 12 TRBV27 ASRLGPTNEKLF